The clone carrying this T cell receptor beta chain has just a few counts. TCRdb called the 5' RACE reads again in MiXCR, with one record for every CDR3 protein. The profile shows approximately 140,000 distinct CDR3 sequences, roughly 4.1% of them singletons. This record comes from a study of human T cells and chemical hapten exposure. V dropped 0 bases and J dropped 5 bases, with 11 bases sitting between them. The CDR3 is 14 residues long. Germline assignment: CDR1 SGHKS and CDR2 YYEKEE (reference sequence). From whole blood left unfractionated, total RNA was extracted. The rearrangement joins TRBV5-5 to TRBJ1-1; D may be TRBD1 (5 bases). The receptor comes from a female donor in good health. The CDR3 reads CASSLDGAGTEAFF. CDR3 coding DNA: TGTGCCAGCAGCTTGGACGGGGCGGGTACTGAAGCTTTCTTT.